What follows are 5 T cell receptor beta chains derived from one specimen sequenced in a study of CD8 T cells in ankylosing spondylitis. Whole-study results and caveats: A motif in TCR beta, a set of fewer than ten highly homologous variants, appeared characteristic of ankylosing spondylitis blood.

The antigens for these receptors are not known. TCRdb re-derived calls from the 5' RACE reads in MiXCR, one entry per CDR3 protein. The sample lists fewer than 400,000 distinct CDR3 sequences, 20% to 25% seen once, with around 16% in the top ten. The sequencing sample was made of blood, either unsorted or a sorted T cell fraction (not recorded which). Receptors were obtained from a male donor with ankylosing spondylitis.

The chain recombines TRBV9 with TRBJ2-7, with no clear D. Trimming left V 0 bases short and J 9 bases short, with 16 bases between. The CDR3 consists of 14 residues. CDR1 is SGDLS, CDR2 YYNGEE, per germline. This chain's CDR3 is CASSVDLSRTGQYF. CDR3 bases: TGTGCCAGCAGCGTAGATCTATCCCGGACCGGGCAGTACTTC.

V is TRBV6-5 and J is TRBJ2-3, with 8 bases aligning to TRBD1. The CDR3 is made up of 17 amino acids. Germline values: CDR1 MNHEY, CDR2 SVGAGI. Germline trimming cut 4 bases from V and 1 base from J; bases unmatched to any gene: 10. CDR3 sequence: CASSSVPPGQGTDTQYF. The CDR3, as DNA: TGTGCCAGCAGTTCAGTGCCCCCGGGACAGGGCACAGATACGCAGTATTTT.

In this sample, this clonotype turned up a few times. The genes are TRBV12-3 or TRBV12-4 and TRBJ1-2, with TRBD1 matching 9 bases. V trimming: 6 bases; J trimming: 3 bases; junction bases outside the gene matches: 8. The CDR3 runs 15 residues. The CDR3 DNA follows: TGTGCCAGCAGCCGCGGACAGGGGCTACACTATGGCTACACCTTC. Translation: CASSRGQGLHYGYTF.

This clonotype has ten or more counts. The chain couples TRBV6-5 to TRBJ2-2; 9 bases align to TRBD2. This CDR3 contains 14 residues. The junction had 0 bases not matched to a gene; V was cut back by 4 bases and J by 3 bases. The germline CDR1 and CDR2 sequences are MNHEY and SVGAGI. The CDR3: CASSWTSDTGELFF. In nucleotides, the CDR3 is TGTGCCAGCAGTTGGACTAGCGACACCGGGGAGCTGTTTTTT.

V usage is TRBV7-6 and J usage is TRBJ1-1; D is undetermined. V gave up 1 base and J gave up 0 bases, with 9 bases separating them. Germline CDR1 reads SGHVS; CDR2 reads FNYEAQ. This CDR3 contains 15 residues. The DNA for the CDR3 is TGTGCCAGCAGCTTAGGGGGAGGACTGAACACTGAAGCTTTCTTT. It translates to CASSLGGGLNTEAFF.